This T cell receptor (beta chain) is from a study of blood T cell repertoires in COVID-19. Background on the study: T cells, B-cell-depleted T cells, or PBMCs provided the cDNA or gDNA that served as material.

Cohort allocation depended upon clinical history that participants reported. This clone was found once. This CDR3 comprises 14 residues. V dropped 6 bases and J dropped 0 bases, with 8 bases sitting between them. Looked up from germline, CDR1 is MGHDK and CDR2 is SYGVNS. Original processing methods: Amplifying reference gene primers gave estimates of nucleated cell counts. Profiled with immunoSEQ multiplex PCR; TCRdb holds only in-frame clones, not every one. The V and J calls and clone size are taken from that table; D and trimming were inferred from the DNA. Of just over 350,000 clones listed, 87% are singletons.

J is TRBJ2-2 and V is TRBV25-1, with unresolved D. This receptor was obtained from a woman younger than 45 who had recovered from COVID-19. The source material was PBMCs or T cells enriched from blood (not recorded which). The CDR3 nucleotides are TGTGCCAGCAGGCGGCCTTCGAACACCGGGGAGCTGTTTTTT. The encoded protein is CASRRPSNTGELFF.